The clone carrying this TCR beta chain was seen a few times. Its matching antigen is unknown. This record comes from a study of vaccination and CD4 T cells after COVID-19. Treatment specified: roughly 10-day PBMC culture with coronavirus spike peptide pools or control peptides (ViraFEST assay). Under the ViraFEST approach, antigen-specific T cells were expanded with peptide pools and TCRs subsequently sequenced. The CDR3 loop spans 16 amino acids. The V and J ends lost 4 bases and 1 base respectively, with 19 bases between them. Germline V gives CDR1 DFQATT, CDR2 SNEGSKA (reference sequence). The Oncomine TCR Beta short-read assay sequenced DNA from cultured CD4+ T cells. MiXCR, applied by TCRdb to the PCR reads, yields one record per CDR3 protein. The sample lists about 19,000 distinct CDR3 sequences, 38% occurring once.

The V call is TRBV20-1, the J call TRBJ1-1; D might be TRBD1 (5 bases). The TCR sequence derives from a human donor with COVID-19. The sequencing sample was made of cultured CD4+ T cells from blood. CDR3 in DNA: TGCAGTGCTACCCGGCCGAAGGGAGGGGCGAACACTGAAGCTTTCTTT. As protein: CSATRPKGGANTEAFF.